A single sample is the source of the 26 T cell receptor beta chains below, sequenced in a study of blood T cells in healthy people across ages. Primed by a sample-barcoded 5' primer and a J-beta primer mix, a second PCR proceeded for about 7 to 11 cycles. TCRdb reanalysed the 5' RACE reads using MiXCR and keeps one entry per CDR3 protein. In the table there are 1.5 million to 2 million distinct CDR3 sequences, about two fifths of which are singletons. Material for sequencing was blood. These receptors came from a human donor in good health.

The chain carries TRBV12-3 or TRBV12-4 and TRBJ1-2, with 11 bases fitting TRBD1. CDR3 length equals 17 residues. V lost 4 bases to trimming and J lost 4 bases; unmatched junction nucleotides: 11. The CDR3 loop reads CASSSSPLGQGVYGYTF. In nucleotides, the CDR3 is TGTGCCAGCAGTTCGTCCCCCCTGGGACAGGGGGTCTATGGCTACACCTTC.

J is TRBJ2-3 and V is TRBV5-1, with D tentatively TRBD2 (6 bases). The germline CDR1 and CDR2 sequences are SGHRS and YFSETQ. CDR3 length equals 16 residues. The ends were cut back, 4 bases at V and 8 bases at J, with 23 bases in the middle. The CDR3 region is CASSPRSSAVRPTQYF. The DNA of the CDR3 is TGCGCCAGCAGCCCTCGGTCTAGCGCCGTACGACCTACGCAGTATTTT.

This clonotype was seen just once. The chain is built from TRBV4-2 and TRBJ1-5, with D perhaps TRBD1 (5 bases). Trimming took off 0 bases at V and 7 bases at J, with 16 bases between the two ends. Germline V gene data show CDR1 as LGHNA and CDR2 as YNFKEQ. This CDR3 is built from 16 residues. In DNA form, the CDR3 reads TGTGCCAGCAGCCAAGATCTCAGCGGGGCCGGGCAGCCCCAGCATTTT. It translates to CASSQDLSGAGQPQHF.

The chain uses TRBV7-2 and TRBJ2-7, with a weak D call TRBD1 (5 bases). V lost 5 bases and J 0 bases, leaving 11 bases between the germline ends. CDR1 is SGHTA, CDR2 FQGNSA, per germline. The CDR3 totals 14 residues. This CDR3 reads CASSRVGPSYEQYF. The DNA for the CDR3 is TGTGCCAGCAGCCGGGTGGGGCCCTCCTACGAGCAGTACTTC.

The chain uses TRBV2 and TRBJ2-1; 10 bases map to TRBD2. Germline lookup yields CDR1 SNHLY and CDR2 FYNNEI. V shed 6 bases, J shed 7 bases, and the junction held 12 bases outside the gene matches. The CDR3 has 16 residues. CDR3 bases: TGTGCCAGCAGCTTTAAAGCGGGGGGGCTTTCGAATGAGCAGTTCTTC. This translates into CASSFKAGGLSNEQFF. Together with reference TRBV2 and TRBJ2-1, the CDR3 gives the full variable domain: EPEVTQTPSHQVTQMGQEVILRCVPISNHLYFYWYRQILGQKVEFLVSFYNNEISEKSEIFDDQFSVERPDGSNFTLKIRSTKLEDSAMYFCASSFKAGGLSNEQFFGPGTRLTVL.

This clonotype was seen repeatedly, ten times or more. The chain joins TRBV29-1 to TRBJ2-1; possible D gene TRBD1, 6 bases. CDR1 is SQVTM, CDR2 ANQGSEA, per germline. The CDR3 length is 13 residues. V dropped 7 bases and J dropped 9 bases, with 19 bases sitting between them. CDR3 amino acids: CSARQGPTREQFF. CDR3 sequence (DNA): TGCAGCGCCAGGCAGGGGCCGACCCGTGAGCAGTTCTTC.

This clonotype was observed a handful of times. The V call is TRBV6-6, the J call TRBJ1-1; D may be TRBD1 (5 bases). Trimming took off 10 bases at V and 9 bases at J, with 18 bases between the two ends. The CDR3 is made up of 12 amino acids. Germline assignment: CDR1 MNHNY and CDR2 SVGAGI (reference sequence). The CDR3 DNA reads TGTGCCACAGGCAATGACGACAGAAAAGCTTTCTTT. This encodes CATGNDDRKAFF.

The chain has TRBV27 and TRBJ2-1, with 7 bases fitting TRBD1. This CDR3 spans 13 amino acids. V was pared by 6 bases and J by 5 bases, with 4 bases of the junction left unmatched. The V gene's germline CDR1 is MNHEY and CDR2 SMNVEV (reference sequence). The CDR3 reads CASSRQGHNEQFF. In DNA, the CDR3 is TGTGCCAGCAGCAGACAGGGACACAATGAGCAGTTCTTC.

This clonotype was observed many times. The genes are TRBV7-2 and TRBJ2-4; the match to TRBD2 covers 7 bases. This CDR3 has 17 residues. V trimming: 5 bases; J trimming: 0 bases; junction bases outside the gene matches: 10. Germline V gene sequence: CDR1 SGHTA, CDR2 FQGNSA. The CDR3 DNA sequence: TGTGCCAGCAGCCCGGGCGGGGGACTCTTAGCCAAAAACATTCAGTACTTC. Translating it yields CASSPGGGLLAKNIQYF.

This clonotype was counted between two and nine times. The CDR3 DNA reads TGCAGTGTTAACGAACCTTTGCGACATCCCAGCTCCTACAATGAGCAGTTCTTC. Translation: CSVNEPLRHPSSYNEQFF. V gene TRBV20-1 combines with J gene TRBJ2-1; D is unclear. Trimming cost V 7 bases and J 0 bases, with 25 bases left between them. The germline CDR1 and CDR2 sequences are DFQATT and SNEGSKA (reference sequence). The CDR3 extends over 18 amino acids.

The rearrangement joins TRBV18 to TRBJ2-7; D not certain. The CDR3 has 12 residues. V was cut by 3 bases and J by 5 bases, with 8 bases left in between. Per germline, CDR1 KGHSH and CDR2 LQKENI. The CDR3 DNA follows: TGTGCCAGCTCACCCAATCAGGACGAGCAGTACTTC. The encoded protein is CASSPNQDEQYF.

The chain joins TRBV7-2 to TRBJ2-1; weak D call: TRBD2 (6 bases). Germline CDR1 is SGHTA and CDR2 is FQGNSA. Trimming removed 1 base from V and 3 bases from J, with 10 bases in between. The CDR3 is 15 amino acids. In DNA, the CDR3 is TGTGCCAGCAGCTTAGTAGCGGACTTCTACAATGAGCAGTTCTTC. The encoded protein is CASSLVADFYNEQFF.

The rearrangement joins TRBV6-5 to TRBJ2-1, with D possibly being TRBD2 (6 bases). Trimming shortened V by 2 bases and J by 7 bases, and 24 bases separated the two germline ends. CDR3 length equals 18 residues. Germline CDR1 is MNHEY and CDR2 is SVGAGI. CDR3 in DNA: TGTGCCAGCAGTTACGTAGGGACTTTCTTACTTAACCCTAATGAGCAGTTCTTC. Translation: CASSYVGTFLLNPNEQFF.

This clonotype was detected only once. The chain uses TRBV2 and TRBJ2-5, with a weak D call TRBD2 (6 bases). V lost 4 bases to trimming and J lost 7 bases, with 16 bases between them. Germline V gene lookup returns CDR1 SNHLY and CDR2 FYNNEI. The CDR3 consists of 14 residues. The CDR3 nucleotides read TGTGCCAGCAGTGGTGCCAGGGAGGTTGGGACCCAGTACTTC. Its translation: CASSGAREVGTQYF.

CDR3 coding DNA: TGCAGTGCTATAGCGGGGAACCTCCAAGAGACCCAGTACTTC. This encodes CSAIAGNLQETQYF. The rearrangement links TRBV20-1 to TRBJ2-5, with 8 bases identical to TRBD2. The V gene end was trimmed by 4 bases and the J gene end by 1 base; junction bases not matched to a gene: 5. The CDR3 is made up of 14 amino acids. Germline-derived CDR1 and CDR2 are DFQATT and SNEGSKA (reference sequence).

The CDR3, as DNA: TGTGCCATCAGTGTCCCAGGCCACTACAATGAGCAGTTCTTC. As protein: CAISVPGHYNEQFF. This chain joins TRBV10-3 and TRBJ2-1; D uncertain. The germline V gene encodes CDR1 ENHRY and CDR2 SYGVKD. Between the trimmed V and J ends, which lost 4 bases and 3 bases, there was a span of 10 bases. The CDR3 covers 14 residues.

This clonotype was observed once. The rearrangement joins TRBV6-1 to TRBJ1-1, with TRBD1 identical over 7 bases. The CDR3 runs 15 residues. V was pared by 0 bases and J by 4 bases, with 5 bases of the junction left unmatched. Germline V gives CDR1 MNHNS, CDR2 SASEGT. In nucleotides, the CDR3 is TGTGCCAGCAGTGAAGCGCGCAGGGGGATCACTGAAGCTTTCTTT. Amino acids: CASSEARRGITEAFF.

CDR3: CASSSSRGSSNTEAFF. In DNA, the CDR3 is TGTGCCAGCAGTTCGAGCAGGGGCTCCTCGAACACTGAAGCTTTCTTT. The chain uses TRBV28 and TRBJ1-1, with D possibly TRBD1 on 6 matching bases. CDR1 is MDHEN and CDR2 is SYDVKM in the germline V gene. The length of the CDR3 is 16 residues. V lost 4 bases to trimming and J lost 1 base, with 16 bases between them.

DNA for the CDR3: TGTGCCAGCAGCCAAGAACGATTCTCCTACAATGAGCAGTTCTTC. The encoded protein is CASSQERFSYNEQFF. The V call is TRBV4-2, the J call TRBJ2-1; no definite D call. This CDR3 has 15 residues. Trimming cost V 0 bases and J 0 bases, with 6 bases left between them. Germline loops: CDR1 LGHNA, CDR2 YNFKEQ.

The CDR3 bases are TGTGCCAGCAGCTCACAGGGACGAGCCAAAAACATTCAGTACTTC. Its protein is CASSSQGRAKNIQYF. The chain employs TRBV7-2 and TRBJ2-4, with TRBD1 as a possible D gene (6 bases). V was clipped by 4 bases and J by 0 bases, with 10 bases between them. The CDR3 loop spans 15 amino acids. Germline CDR1 is SGHTA and CDR2 is FQGNSA.

Remarks on this clonotype: This may arise from a read error, as a much more abundant clone is one base away. The chain is built from TRBV10-3 and TRBJ2-1; either TRBD1 or TRBD2 may fit D (5 bases each). The CDR3 runs 12 residues. The V and J ends lost 10 bases and 8 bases respectively, with 15 bases between them. Per germline, CDR1 ENHRY and CDR2 SYGVKD. The CDR3 DNA reads as TGTGCCAGCGGGTCTAGGGGTGATGAGCAGTTCTTC. The encoded protein is CASGSRGDEQFF.

This clonotype was seen more than once but under ten times. The chain is built from TRBV5-5 and TRBJ1-4, with no clear D. Trimming stripped 4 bases from V and 8 bases from J, with 15 bases between. From germline, CDR1 is SGHKS and CDR2 YYEKEE (reference sequence). This CDR3 is 14 amino acids long. Written as DNA, the CDR3 is TGTGCCAGCAGCCCCGGACGGTTGAGGGAAAAACTGTTTTTT. Residues: CASSPGRLREKLFF.

This clonotype turned up a few times. The chain combines TRBV15 with TRBJ2-1, with TRBD2 matching over 7 bases. Germline values: CDR1 LNHNV, CDR2 YYDKDF (reference sequence). Trimming at V came to 0 bases and at J to 15 bases, leaving 8 bases not matched to a gene. This CDR3 comprises 13 residues. The CDR3 spells CATSRETRGVPFF. CDR3 sequence (DNA): TGTGCCACCAGCAGAGAAACCCGGGGGGTACCGTTCTTC.

There are a few counts of this clonotype. V usage is TRBV12-3 or TRBV12-4 and J usage is TRBJ2-1; 11 bases are shared with TRBD2. This CDR3 is built from 18 residues. Trimming removed 3 bases from V and 3 bases from J; junction bases left unmatched: 10. This chain's CDR3 is CASSLGTSGGPVYNEQFF. The DNA of the CDR3 is TGTGCCAGCAGTTTGGGTACTAGCGGGGGCCCGGTCTACAATGAGCAGTTCTTC.

This clonotype was found a few times. J is TRBJ1-1 and V is TRBV29-1; the D is unclear. Germline values: CDR1 SQVTM, CDR2 ANQGSEA. V gave up 0 bases and J gave up 2 bases, with 10 bases separating them. This CDR3 has 14 residues. The CDR3 region is CSVEERRSNTEAFF. CDR3 nucleotides: TGCAGCGTTGAAGAGAGGCGGTCAAACACTGAAGCTTTCTTT.

Turning to this clonotype: Germline and junction disagree at one end, which may indicate a read error. The chain recombines TRBV9 with TRBJ2-3; TRBD1 matches 8 bases. The CDR3 sequence is 14 residues long. CDR1 and CDR2 from the germline V gene are SGDLS and YYNGEE. Written as DNA, the CDR3 is TGTGCCAGCAGCGGGACAGGGTACACAGATACGCAGGATTTT. This codes for CASSGTGYTDTQDF.